This T cell receptor (beta chain) comes out of a study of T cells in women clearing cervical HPV infection. Germline CDR1 ENHRY, CDR2 SYGVKD. This CDR3 comprises 15 residues. Overall study findings and caveats: It is unknown whether associations predate infection; no effector/memory or HPV-specific sorting. T-cell numbers per sample were unknown and may explain richness differences.

On this clone: Its antigen is as yet unknown. The sequence runs out 3 residues before the end of the CDR3; the remainder is reconstructed from the germline J gene.

TCR beta CDR3 amplified by multiplex PCR from approximately 1,100 ng genomic DNA. Clones were sequenced by immunoSEQ multiplex PCR, and TCRdb holds only the in-frame ones, with some missing. The repertoire table contains roughly 22,000 clones. All donors had a single incident cervical HPV16 infection, not prevalent. This receptor was taken from a woman aged 18-69 years with a cervical HPV16 infection that either progressed to CIN3+ or cleared (not recorded which). The rearrangement joins TRBV10-3 to TRBJ2-2; tentative D call: TRBD1 (5 bases). The sample was blood buffy coat. This CDR3 reads CAISDSSHGANVLFF. The part of the CDR3 DNA that was read is TGTGCCATCAGTGACTCATCACATGGGGCCAACGTG.